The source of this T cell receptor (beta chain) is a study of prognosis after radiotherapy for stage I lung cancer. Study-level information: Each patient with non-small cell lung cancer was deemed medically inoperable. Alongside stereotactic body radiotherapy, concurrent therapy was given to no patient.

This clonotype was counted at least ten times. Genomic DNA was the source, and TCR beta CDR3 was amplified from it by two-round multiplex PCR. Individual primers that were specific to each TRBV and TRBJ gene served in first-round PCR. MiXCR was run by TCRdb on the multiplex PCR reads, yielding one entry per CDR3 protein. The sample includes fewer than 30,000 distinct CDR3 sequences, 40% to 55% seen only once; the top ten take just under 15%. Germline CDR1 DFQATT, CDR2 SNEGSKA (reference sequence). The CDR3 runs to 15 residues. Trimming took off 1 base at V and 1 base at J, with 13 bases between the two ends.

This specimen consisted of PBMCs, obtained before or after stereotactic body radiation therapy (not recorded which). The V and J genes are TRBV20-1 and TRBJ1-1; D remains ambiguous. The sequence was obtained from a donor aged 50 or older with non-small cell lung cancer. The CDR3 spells CSARGLGSQNTEAFF. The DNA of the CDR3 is TGCAGTGCTAGAGGGTTGGGATCCCAGAACACTGAAGCTTTCTTT.